This T cell receptor (beta chain) was found in a study of sequential checkpoint blockade in melanoma. Clones were sequenced by immunoSEQ multiplex PCR, and TCRdb holds only the in-frame ones, with some missing. The sample shows some 13,000 clones, about 73% of them seen only once. The V segment lost 0 bases and the J segment 5 bases; nucleotides outside the gene matches: 7. Germline-derived CDR1 and CDR2 are SGHRS and YFSETQ. The CDR3 runs to 16 residues. The treatment: randomized to nivolumab then ipilimumab (arm A) or the reverse (arm B). Sequenced here: CD8+ T cells sorted from blood (inferred from file names), sampled from a patient given nivolumab and ipilimumab in sequence. The clonotype was recovered from a human donor with melanoma. This rearrangement joins TRBV5-1 to TRBJ2-7; the match to TRBD2 covers 11 bases. CDR3 sequence reads: CASSLGTSGFPHEQYF. As DNA, the CDR3 is TGCGCCAGCAGCTTGGGGACTAGCGGGTTTCCCCACGAGCAGTACTTC.